The rows below give T cell receptor beta chains drawn from one sample of a study of breast tumors, draining lymph nodes, adjacent tissues. TCRdb itself ran the multiplex PCR reads through MiXCR, one entry per CDR3 protein. This table holds 150,000 to 200,000 distinct CDR3 sequences, 30% to 40% found once. The sequenced sample was axillary lymph node tissue. The source is a female donor with breast cancer. Some clones in this sample may be carry-over from other donors' samples. Both conserved end residues are part of each CDR3. A D gene is named only where the DNA matches it firmly.

d_call: TRBD2; v_call: TRBV24-1; cdr3_length: 13; cdr3_aa: CATSGLAGYEQYF
d_call: TRBD1; v_call: TRBV20-1; cdr3_length: 14; cdr3_aa: CSARDTGTVYGYTF
d_call: -; v_call: TRBV5-1; cdr3_length: 15; cdr3_aa: CVSSADSSGVKKLLF
d_call: -; v_call: TRBV6-6; cdr3_length: 12; cdr3_aa: CASSYSIETQYF
d_call: -; v_call: TRBV6-4; cdr3_length: 16; cdr3_aa: CASTTTRGPGYNEQFF
d_call: TRBD2; v_call: TRBV29-1; cdr3_length: 15; cdr3_aa: CSVGLSGGVGNEQFF
d_call: -; v_call: TRBV20-1; cdr3_length: 14; cdr3_aa: CSAREDPRATEAFF
d_call: TRBD2; v_call: TRBV20-1; cdr3_length: 16; cdr3_aa: CSAIQGTSGREDTQYF
d_call: TRBD1; v_call: TRBV4-3; cdr3_length: 15; cdr3_aa: CASSRRPGTAYEQYF
d_call: -; v_call: TRBV6-5; cdr3_length: 15; cdr3_aa: CASSYSTAEYYGYTF
d_call: TRBD1; v_call: TRBV6-1; cdr3_length: 16; cdr3_aa: CASSEMDRGANYGYTF
d_call: TRBD1; v_call: TRBV15; cdr3_length: 16; cdr3_aa: CATSRDRTGGDYGYTF
d_call: TRBD2; v_call: TRBV5-1; cdr3_length: 16; cdr3_aa: CASSNGDYQLGETQYF
d_call: TRBD2; v_call: TRBV24-1; cdr3_length: 17; cdr3_aa: CATSDSLGGSSYNEQFF
d_call: -; v_call: TRBV3-1; cdr3_length: 14; cdr3_aa: CASSEPAYNSPLHF
d_call: -; v_call: TRBV19; cdr3_length: 13; cdr3_aa: CAPYGRPRETRHF
d_call: -; v_call: TRBV27; cdr3_length: 15; cdr3_aa: CASREGQGNTGELFF
d_call: -; v_call: TRBV7-9; cdr3_length: 14; cdr3_aa: CASSLVVSTDTQYF
d_call: -; v_call: TRBV24-1; cdr3_length: 14; cdr3_aa: CATSVAGSTDTQYF
d_call: -; v_call: TRBV2; cdr3_length: 15; cdr3_aa: CASRTARTLNTEALF
d_call: -; v_call: TRBV16; cdr3_length: 14; cdr3_aa: CASSQRRGHTEAFF
d_call: -; v_call: TRBV5-1; cdr3_length: 15; cdr3_aa: CASSLGWTAGNTIYF
d_call: -; v_call: TRBV15; cdr3_length: 15; cdr3_aa: CATSRDLGWGYGYTF
d_call: TRBD2; v_call: TRBV5-8; cdr3_length: 16; cdr3_aa: CASSGKRDLAKNIQYF
d_call: -; v_call: TRBV7-9; cdr3_length: 13; cdr3_aa: CASSLSFTGELFF
d_call: TRBD2; v_call: TRBV19; cdr3_length: 15; cdr3_aa: CASSSSSGGHNEQFF
d_call: TRBD1; v_call: TRBV24-1; cdr3_length: 16; cdr3_aa: CATSDHQGGRADTQYF
d_call: -; v_call: TRBV6-5; cdr3_length: 15; cdr3_aa: CASRAQGTSGNTIYF
d_call: TRBD1; v_call: TRBV9; cdr3_length: 14; cdr3_aa: CASSIQGNQETQYF
d_call: -; v_call: TRBV6-2/TRBV6-3; cdr3_length: 15; cdr3_aa: CASSYLAANTGELFF
d_call: -; v_call: TRBV9; cdr3_length: 14; cdr3_aa: CASSVSELNTEAFF
d_call: -; v_call: TRBV7-2; cdr3_length: 15; cdr3_aa: CASGREIQRDNEQFF
d_call: -; v_call: TRBV11-2; cdr3_length: 16; cdr3_aa: CVSMNGGLPSYNEQFF
d_call: TRBD1; v_call: TRBV5-8; cdr3_length: 16; cdr3_aa: CASRGGAEGWNSPLHF
d_call: TRBD2; v_call: TRBV7-7; cdr3_length: 20; cdr3_aa: CASSPPPGLAGGSSYNEQFF
d_call: TRBD2; v_call: TRBV5-8; cdr3_length: 14; cdr3_aa: CASSPGLEDNEQFF
d_call: TRBD1; v_call: TRBV10-3; cdr3_length: 13; cdr3_aa: CAISRDSSYEQYF
d_call: -; v_call: TRBV14; cdr3_length: 16; cdr3_aa: CASSQALPLNQETQYF
d_call: -; v_call: TRBV27; cdr3_length: 11; cdr3_aa: CASRWTDTQYF
d_call: -; v_call: TRBV7-3; cdr3_length: 15; cdr3_aa: CASSLLAGVYNGYTF
d_call: -; v_call: TRBV28; cdr3_length: 14; cdr3_aa: CASSSGDPTDTQYF
d_call: -; v_call: TRBV6-2/TRBV6-3; cdr3_length: 15; cdr3_aa: CASSHGPGEADTQYF
d_call: -; v_call: TRBV7-6; cdr3_length: 15; cdr3_aa: CASSPSAGSYNEQYF
d_call: -; v_call: TRBV7-2; cdr3_length: 15; cdr3_aa: CASSPEGNSNYGYAF
d_call: TRBD1; v_call: TRBV20-1; cdr3_length: 16; cdr3_aa: CSAREGQNAAANVLTF
d_call: TRBD1; v_call: TRBV29-1; cdr3_length: 12; cdr3_aa: CSVEDRDYGYTF
d_call: -; v_call: TRBV13; cdr3_length: 17; cdr3_aa: CASSSAGQSSYNSPLHF
d_call: -; v_call: TRBV12-3/TRBV12-4; cdr3_length: 15; cdr3_aa: CASSSDGSGTYEQYF
d_call: TRBD1; v_call: TRBV7-3; cdr3_length: 18; cdr3_aa: CASSSTMDRLSNTGELFF
d_call: -; v_call: TRBV19; cdr3_length: 15; cdr3_aa: CASSISSSSVDTQYF
d_call: TRBD2; v_call: TRBV3-1; cdr3_length: 19; cdr3_aa: CASSQDRASGGATTDTQYF
d_call: -; v_call: TRBV30; cdr3_length: 14; cdr3_aa: CAWSNGDLSYEQYF
d_call: TRBD2; v_call: TRBV13; cdr3_length: 15; cdr3_aa: CASTSGGAGRNELFF
d_call: TRBD2; v_call: TRBV11-2; cdr3_length: 17; cdr3_aa: CASSLVGGRALYNEQFF
d_call: -; v_call: TRBV30; cdr3_length: 14; cdr3_aa: CAWSVKKLTDTQYF